Presented here are 31 T cell receptor beta chains from one specimen sequenced in a study of beta chain features in type 1 diabetes. Of the isolated RNA, all was reverse transcribed, and so the sequenced material was expressed TCRB transcripts. Using immunoSEQ multiplex PCR, the repertoire was profiled, and TCRdb retains in-frame clones only, with some absent. The sample lists 250,000 to 300,000 clones; 8% were seen once. Sequenced material: central memory CD4+ T cells from blood. These TCRs come from a woman between 18 and 30 years old in good health.

This clone was seen a handful of times. The chain carries TRBV29-1 and TRBJ2-1, with 11 positions matching TRBD1. Germline V gives CDR1 SQVTM, CDR2 ANQGSEA. CDR3 size: 15 residues. The junction had 9 bases not matched to a gene; V was cut back by 6 bases and J by 5 bases. CDR3 DNA: TGCAGCGTATTAGGCGGGACAGGGGGGAACAATGAGCAGTTCTTC. This translates into CSVLGGTGGNNEQFF.

The sample holds a few counts of this clone. The chain combines TRBV11-3 with TRBJ1-4; no clear D. The germline CDR1 and CDR2 sequences are SGHNT and YENEEA. Deletions cut 3 bases from V and 0 bases from J, with 5 bases between. The CDR3 is made up of 14 amino acids. CDR3 sequence (DNA): TGTGCCAGCAGCTTTTACGCAACTAATGAAAAACTGTTTTTT. It translates to CASSFYATNEKLFF.

This clone was found a few times. This rearrangement joins TRBV28 to TRBJ2-4; D uncertain. The germline V and J ends were trimmed by 3 bases and 0 bases, with 9 bases remaining between them. CDR3 length: 15 residues. CDR1 is MDHEN and CDR2 is SYDVKM in the germline V gene. This CDR3 is CASSLGSLAKNIQYF. CDR3 sequence (DNA): TGTGCCAGCAGTTTGGGCAGCCTAGCCAAAAACATTCAGTACTTC.

DNA of the CDR3: TGTGCCAGCTCACCTTACTCCCTCCAAGGGACACTGAACACTGAAGCTTTCTTT. This translates into CASSPYSLQGTLNTEAFF. The chain joins TRBV18 to TRBJ1-1; TRBD1 is a possible D gene (6 bases). Germline V gene data show CDR1 as KGHSH and CDR2 as LQKENI. Deletions cut 3 bases from V and 0 bases from J, with 20 bases between. The CDR3 totals 18 residues. The full variable domain, in which reference TRBV18 and TRBJ1-1 provide the parts outside the CDR3, is NAGVMQNPRHLVRRRGQEARLRCSPMKGHSHVYWYRQLPEEGLKFMVYLQKENIIDESGMPKERFSAEFPKEGPSILRIQQVVRGDSAAYFCASSPYSLQGTLNTEAFFGQGTRLTVV.

The chain combines TRBV14 with TRBJ2-5, with 9 bases matching TRBD1. Looked up from germline, CDR1 is SGHDN and CDR2 is FVKESK. Trimming removed 5 bases from V and 5 bases from J; junction bases left unmatched: 9. The CDR3 spans 15 residues. CDR3 nucleotides: TGTGCCAGCAGCGATAGAACAGGGGGCCTCGAGACCCAGTACTTC. Translating it yields CASSDRTGGLETQYF.

This clone was detected only a few times. The chain couples TRBV18 to TRBJ1-1; D remains ambiguous. CDR1 and CDR2 (germline): KGHSH, LQKENI. The CDR3 consists of 12 residues. Deletions cut 1 base from V and 13 bases from J, with 13 bases between. The CDR3 loop is CASSPRTEKVFF. In nucleotides, the CDR3 is TGTGCCAGCTCACCACGCACAGAAAAGGTTTTCTTT.

This clone was recorded a few times. J is TRBJ2-7 and V is TRBV6-5; D tentatively reads TRBD1 or TRBD2 (5 bases each). The CDR3 loop spans 13 amino acids. Germline V lookup: CDR1 MNHEY, CDR2 SVGAGI. Deletions cut 4 bases from V and 3 bases from J, with 10 bases between. The CDR3 is CASSLGPSYEQYV. The CDR3 DNA sequence: TGTGCCAGCAGTTTGGGACCGAGCTACGAGCAGTACGTC.

This chain uses TRBV7-9 with TRBJ1-1; no reliable D call. CDR3 length: 11 amino acids. Deletions cut 6 bases from V and 6 bases from J, with 8 bases between. Germline CDR1 reads SEHNR; CDR2 reads FQNEAQ (reference sequence). The CDR3 sequence is CASRRGSEAFF. In nucleotides, the CDR3 is TGTGCCAGCAGGCGGGGATCTGAAGCTTTCTTT.

CDR3 residues: CASSQDGALGANVLTF. CDR3 DNA: TGTGCCAGCAGCCAAGATGGGGCCCTCGGGGCCAACGTCCTGACTTTC. V and J are TRBV5-4 and TRBJ2-6, with D maybe TRBD1 (5 bases). CDR3 size: 16 residues. Germline V gene sequence: CDR1 SGHNT, CDR2 YYREEE (reference sequence). Trimming took 4 bases from V and 4 from J, leaving 15 bases between them.

This clone was counted ten times or more. The rearrangement links TRBV11-2 to TRBJ2-3, with TRBD2 matching over 10 bases. CDR1 SGHAT and CDR2 FQNNGV come from the germline V gene. Trimming removed 4 bases from V and 4 bases from J; junction bases left unmatched: 5. This CDR3 comprises 15 residues. The CDR3 protein is CASSWGTSAPDTQYF. For the CDR3, the DNA is TGTGCCAGCAGCTGGGGGACTAGCGCCCCAGATACGCAGTATTTT.

This clone occurred a few times. The chain employs TRBV11-3 and TRBJ2-2; D possibly corresponds to TRBD1 (5 bases). The CDR3 is made up of 15 amino acids. V was pared by 5 bases and J by 3 bases, with 13 bases between. Germline-derived CDR1 and CDR2 are SGHNT and YENEEA. CDR3 in DNA: TGTGCCAGCAGCCTCCAGGGTCGCGACACCGGGGAGCTGTTTTTT. This codes for CASSLQGRDTGELFF.

The genes are TRBV5-4 and TRBJ2-1, with unresolved D. Trimming took off 0 bases at V and 5 bases at J, with 9 bases between the two ends. The CDR3 is 14 amino acids. Germline assignment: CDR1 SGHNT and CDR2 YYREEE (reference sequence). CDR3 sequence: CASSLAMEHNEQFF. The CDR3 DNA sequence: TGTGCCAGCAGCTTGGCCATGGAGCACAATGAGCAGTTCTTC.

V and J are TRBV7-3 and TRBJ2-3; 9 bases match TRBD2. This CDR3 comprises 17 residues. The V and J ends lost 2 bases and 6 bases, in that order; junction bases with no gene match: 12. Looked up from germline, CDR1 is SGHTA and CDR2 is FQGTGA. The CDR3 here is CASSLRVASGIADTQYF. The CDR3 DNA reads TGTGCCAGCAGCTTACGCGTCGCTAGCGGGATAGCGGATACGCAGTATTTT. The whole variable domain, remainder taken from reference TRBV7-3 and TRBJ2-3, is GAGVSQTPSNKVTEKGKYVELRCDPISGHTALYWYRQSLGQGPEFLIYFQGTGAADDSGLPNDRFFAVRPEGSVSTLKIQRTERGDSAVYLCASSLRVASGIADTQYFGPGTRLTVL.

CDR3 in DNA: TGTGCCAGCAGCCAGTCAATAGCGGGGCCGACCTACGAGCAGTACTTC. The encoded protein is CASSQSIAGPTYEQYF. The rearrangement uses TRBV4-2 and TRBJ2-7, with TRBD2 matching over 8 bases. This CDR3 comprises 16 residues. Germline V lookup: CDR1 LGHNA, CDR2 YNFKEQ. V lost 3 bases to trimming and J lost 2 bases; unmatched junction nucleotides: 9.

The genes are TRBV19 and TRBJ1-1; weak D call: TRBD1 (5 bases). Trimming shortened V by 8 bases and J by 14 bases, and 21 bases separated the two germline ends. CDR1 LNHDA and CDR2 SQIVND come from the germline V gene (reference sequence). This CDR3 has 12 amino acids. DNA of the CDR3: TGTGCCAGTTTTACCCCTGGGGGGGTGGAATTCTTT. Translated, it gives CASFTPGGVEFF.

This rearrangement joins TRBV11-1 to TRBJ2-1; 10 positions agree with TRBD2. The V and J ends lost 5 bases and 2 bases, in that order; junction bases with no gene match: 3. Germline values: CDR1 SGHAT, CDR2 FQDESV (reference sequence). The length of the CDR3 is 15 residues. The chain's CDR3 is CASSPSGGTYNEQFF. The CDR3 DNA is TGTGCCAGCAGCCCTAGCGGGGGAACCTACAATGAGCAGTTCTTC.

This clone was found a few times. The V call is TRBV5-1, the J call TRBJ1-4, with a weak D call TRBD1 (5 bases). The CDR3 is made up of 16 amino acids. Germline-derived CDR1 and CDR2 are SGHRS and YFSETQ. Trimming left V 0 bases short and J 7 bases short, with 16 bases between. CDR3 bases: TGCGCCAGCAGCTTGGATGCGGCCGTGGGGGGTGAAAAACTGTTTTTT. It is translated as CASSLDAAVGGEKLFF.

V is TRBV9 and J is TRBJ2-5, with no clear D. V lost 1 base and J lost 5, with 9 bases in between. CDR1 and CDR2 (germline): SGDLS, YYNGEE. CDR3 size: 13 residues. CDR3 DNA: TGTGCCAGCAGCGTAAGGCCGGTGGAGACCCAGTACTTC. Residues: CASSVRPVETQYF.

This clone has a handful of counts. The V gene is TRBV6-6, the J gene TRBJ2-5; D is undetermined. Germline loops: CDR1 MNHNY, CDR2 SVGAGI (reference sequence). The CDR3 sequence is 13 residues long. The V and J ends lost 2 bases and 3 bases respectively, with 7 bases between them. CDR3 DNA sequence: TGTGCCAGCAGTTACAGAGCAGAAGAGACCCAGTACTTC. It is translated as CASSYRAEETQYF.

This rearrangement joins TRBV29-1 to TRBJ2-5; either TRBD1 or TRBD2 may fit D (5 bases each). CDR3 size: 12 residues. Looked up from germline, CDR1 is SQVTM and CDR2 is ANQGSEA. V dropped 1 base and J dropped 5 bases, with 8 bases sitting between them. CDR3 DNA sequence: TGCAGCGTTGAAGGGGGCGGGGAGACCCAGTACTTC. The encoded protein is CSVEGGGETQYF.

This chain connects TRBV4-1 to TRBJ2-4; TRBD2 agrees at 13 bases. The germline gives CDR1 MGHRA, CDR2 YSYEKL. The V segment lost 0 bases and the J segment 6 bases; nucleotides outside the gene matches: 11. This CDR3 comprises 19 residues. CDR3: CASSQEGTSGAHTRNIQYF. For the CDR3, the DNA is TGCGCCAGCAGCCAAGAGGGGACTAGCGGGGCTCATACAAGAAACATTCAGTACTTC.

This clone occurred a few times. The chain is built from TRBV6-5 and TRBJ2-7; 7 bases map to TRBD1. The CDR3 loop spans 16 amino acids. CDR1 is MNHEY, CDR2 SVGAGI, per germline. J was trimmed by 3 bases and V by 0 bases; bases with no gene match: 8. CDR3 in DNA: TGTGCCAGCAGTTACTCGGCGACAGGGAGCCACTACGAGCAGTACGTC. Translated, it gives CASSYSATGSHYEQYV.

This clone showed up just a few times. The V and J genes are TRBV4-3 and TRBJ1-4; the match to TRBD1 covers 7 bases. Looked up from germline, CDR1 is LGHNA and CDR2 is YSLEER. This CDR3 is built from 16 residues. V shed 4 bases and J 9 bases; nucleotides not matched to a gene: 14. The CDR3 nucleotides read TGCGCCAGCAGCCCAGAGACAGGGTTAGGAAGGCAAAAACTGTTTTTT. Translating gives CASSPETGLGRQKLFF.

This clone appeared many times. This chain connects TRBV9 to TRBJ1-3, with D unresolved. This CDR3 contains 17 residues. Germline CDR1 SGDLS, CDR2 YYNGEE. The germline V and J ends were trimmed by 0 bases and 0 bases, with 13 bases remaining between them. This CDR3 is CASSVVGRRTSGNTIYF. CDR3 sequence (DNA): TGTGCCAGCAGCGTAGTAGGGCGTCGGACCTCTGGAAACACCATATATTTT.

This clone was seen a few times. The chain combines TRBV7-2 with TRBJ2-2, with 9 bases identical to TRBD1. Trimming cost V 4 bases and J 12 bases; bases outside gene matches: 6. CDR3 length: 13 amino acids. Germline CDR1 SGHTA, CDR2 FQGNSA. Written as DNA, the CDR3 is TGTGCCAGCAGCTCCCCCGGGACAGGGAAGCTGTTTTTT. It yields the protein CASSSPGTGKLFF.

This clone was seen only a few times. This rearrangement joins TRBV12-2 to TRBJ1-3. TRBV12-2 is noted as a pseudogene. The length of the CDR3 is 17 residues. This CDR3 reads CASRFRGQGSGGNTIYF. Here the CDR3 DNA reads TGTGCAAGTCGCTTCCGGGGCCAGGGTTCGGGTGGAAACACCATATATTTT.

This clone was found a few times. CDR3 in amino acids: CASSLTGTRVHNEQFF. The CDR3 DNA follows: TGTGCCAGCAGCTTAACCGGGACTAGGGTTCACAATGAGCAGTTCTTC. The V call is TRBV11-2, the J call TRBJ2-1, with 8 bases that match TRBD2. Germline-derived CDR1 and CDR2 are SGHAT and FQNNGV. The CDR3 consists of 16 residues. V trimming: 2 bases; J trimming: 5 bases; junction bases outside the gene matches: 8.

This clone was counted between two and nine times. The chain has TRBV4-2 and TRBJ1-2; D not certain. The CDR3 spans 16 residues. Trimming removed 0 bases at V and 8 bases at J, with 19 bases between. Germline loops: CDR1 LGHNA, CDR2 YNFKEQ. The CDR3 DNA reads as TGTGCCAGCAGCCAAGATTTACGGGGAAGCGCGGGGGGCTACACCTTC. Translation gives CASSQDLRGSAGGYTF.

The chain combines TRBV18 with TRBJ1-1, with D perhaps TRBD1 (6 bases). V lost 3 bases and J 0 bases, leaving 14 bases between the germline ends. Germline assignment: CDR1 KGHSH and CDR2 LQKENI. The length of the CDR3 is 16 residues. The CDR3 DNA reads as TGTGCCAGCTCACCCCAGACAGGATTAATGAACACTGAAGCTTTCTTT. It codes for CASSPQTGLMNTEAFF.

With regard to this clone: This could be a read error, since a much larger clone is one nucleotide away. The gene calls are TRBV7-9 and TRBJ1-1; D perhaps matches TRBD1 (6 bases). The V and J ends lost 5 bases and 0 bases respectively, with 10 bases between them. Germline V gene sequence: CDR1 SEHNR, CDR2 FQNEAQ (reference sequence). The CDR3 spans 14 residues. The CDR3 nucleotides read TGTGCCAGCAGCGTCGGACAGTTGAACACTGAAGCTTTCTTT. It yields the protein CASSVGQLNTEAFF.

This clone was observed a handful of times. The chain carries TRBV19 and TRBJ2-2, with D maybe TRBD1 (5 bases). Per the germline V gene, CDR1 is LNHDA and CDR2 is SQIVND (reference sequence). This CDR3 is 14 amino acids long. Trimming pared 7 bases from V and 1 base from J, leaving 10 bases between. CDR3 in amino acids: CASTQTGNTGELFF. The CDR3 region has the DNA TGTGCCAGTACCCAAACAGGGAACACCGGGGAGCTGTTTTTT.